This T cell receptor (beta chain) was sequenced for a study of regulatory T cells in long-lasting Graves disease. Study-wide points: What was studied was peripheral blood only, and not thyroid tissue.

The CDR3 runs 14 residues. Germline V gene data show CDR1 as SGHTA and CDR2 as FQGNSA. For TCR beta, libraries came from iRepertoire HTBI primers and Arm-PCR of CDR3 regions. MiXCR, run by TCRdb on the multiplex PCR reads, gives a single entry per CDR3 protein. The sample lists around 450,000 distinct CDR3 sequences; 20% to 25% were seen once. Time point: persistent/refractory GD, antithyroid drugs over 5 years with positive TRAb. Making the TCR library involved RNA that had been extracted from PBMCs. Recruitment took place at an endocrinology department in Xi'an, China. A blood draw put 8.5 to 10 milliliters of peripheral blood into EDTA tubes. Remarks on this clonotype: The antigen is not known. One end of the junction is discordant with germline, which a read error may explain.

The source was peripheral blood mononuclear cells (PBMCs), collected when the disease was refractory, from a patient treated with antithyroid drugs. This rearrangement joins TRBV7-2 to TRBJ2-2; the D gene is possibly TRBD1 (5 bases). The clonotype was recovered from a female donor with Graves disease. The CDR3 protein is CASTLTGNTGELFF. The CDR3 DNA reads TGTGCCAGCACCTTAACAGGGAACACCGGGGAGCTGTTTTTT.